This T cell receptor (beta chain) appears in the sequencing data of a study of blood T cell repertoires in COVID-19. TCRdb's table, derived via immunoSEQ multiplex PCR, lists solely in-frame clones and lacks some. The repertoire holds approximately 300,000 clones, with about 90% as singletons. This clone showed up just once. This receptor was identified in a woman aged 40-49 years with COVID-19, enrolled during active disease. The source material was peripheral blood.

In DNA form, the CDR3 reads TGTGCCAGCAGCTTAATCGGTCAGGGCACTGAAGCTTTCTTT. Translated, it gives CASSLIGQGTEAFF. The chain combines TRBV7-3 with TRBJ1-1; weak D call: TRBD1 (5 bases). Germline CDR1 and CDR2: SGHTA and FQGTGA. The CDR3 runs to 14 residues. Deletions cut 1 base from V and 4 bases from J, with 10 bases between. The variable domain in full, completed from reference TRBV7-3 and TRBJ1-1, reads GAGVSQTPSNKVTEKGKYVELRCDPISGHTALYWYRQSLGQGPEFLIYFQGTGAADDSGLPNDRFFAVRPEGSVSTLKIQRTERGDSAVYLCASSLIGQGTEAFFGQGTRLTVV.